This T cell receptor beta chain was recovered during a study of OX40 agonist ivuxolimab in advanced cancers. Study overall: With ivuxolimab, an agonistic anti-OX40 (CD134) antibody, patients were treated. It was permissible to have had prior anti-PD-1, anti-PD-L1 or anti-CTLA-4 therapy, and 40% had some. Three patients, one with hepatocellular carcinoma and two with cutaneous melanoma, responded partially. Notes on the study in general: In CD8+ T cells, expanded clones were on average more numerous than in CD4+.

Sequencing used immunoSEQ multiplex PCR; TCRdb keeps in-frame clones, though not all of them. This sample has about 56,000 clones, with approximately 83% found just once. Trimming took 8 bases from V and 9 from J, leaving 14 bases between them. CDR1 is MNHEY and CDR2 is SMNVEV in the germline V gene (reference sequence). The CDR3 length is 12 residues. Note on this clone: Its antigen is undetermined.

This chain joins TRBV27 and TRBJ2-1; D remains unclear. This TCR was recovered from an adult with an advanced solid tumor such as melanoma, head and neck, liver or kidney cancer. The specimen was CD4+ or CD8+ T cells sorted from blood, collected in a trial of the OX40 agonist ivuxolimab. CDR3 residues: CASRTAGGEQFF. Here the CDR3 DNA reads TGTGCCAGCCGTACCGCAGGTGGTGAGCAGTTCTTC.